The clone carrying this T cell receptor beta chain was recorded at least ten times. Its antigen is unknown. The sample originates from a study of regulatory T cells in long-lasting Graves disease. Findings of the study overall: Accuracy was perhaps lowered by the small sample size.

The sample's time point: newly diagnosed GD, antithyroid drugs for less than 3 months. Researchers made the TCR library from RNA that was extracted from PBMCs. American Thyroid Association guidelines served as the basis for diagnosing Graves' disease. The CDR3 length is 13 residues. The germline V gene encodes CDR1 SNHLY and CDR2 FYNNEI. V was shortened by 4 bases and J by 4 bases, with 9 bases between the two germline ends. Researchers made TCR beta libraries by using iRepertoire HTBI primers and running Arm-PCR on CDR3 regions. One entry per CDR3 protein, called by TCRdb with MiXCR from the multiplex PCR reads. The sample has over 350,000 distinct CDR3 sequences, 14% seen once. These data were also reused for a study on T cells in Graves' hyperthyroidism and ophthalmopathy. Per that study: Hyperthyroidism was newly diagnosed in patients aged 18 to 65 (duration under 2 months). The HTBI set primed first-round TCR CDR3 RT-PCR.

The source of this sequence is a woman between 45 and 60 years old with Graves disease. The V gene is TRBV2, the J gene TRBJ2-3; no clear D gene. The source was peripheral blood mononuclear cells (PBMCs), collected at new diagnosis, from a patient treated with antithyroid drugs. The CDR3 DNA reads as TGTGCCAGCAGTGTTCTTTGGTCAGATACGCAGTATTTT. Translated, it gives CASSVLWSDTQYF. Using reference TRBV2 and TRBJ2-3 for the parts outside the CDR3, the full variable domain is EPEVTQTPSHQVTQMGQEVILRCVPISNHLYFYWYRQILGQKVEFLVSFYNNEISEKSEIFDDQFSVERPDGSNFTLKIRSTKLEDSAMYFCASSVLWSDTQYFGPGTRLTVL.